The rows below give T cell receptor beta chains drawn from one sample of a study of STAT5B mutations in CD4+ large granular lymphocyte leukemia. Clones were read by immunoSEQ multiplex PCR, and TCRdb kept only the in-frame ones, dropping some. The table has roughly 30,000 clones, under 80% seen once; the top ten hold about 2%. The sample was CD4+ T cells from blood buffy coats. These receptors were taken from a human donor in good health. Each CDR3 is given with its conserved first and last residue. A D gene is named only where the DNA matches it firmly. Where a row states a size, it is once, few, many or the class of an expanded clone; other rows omit it.

v_call	j_call	d_call	clone_size	cdr3_aa	cdr3_nt
TRBV13	TRBJ1-1	-	few	CASSSLRRGAFF	TGTGCCAGCAGCTCCCTCAGGCGCGGAGCTTTCTTT
TRBV18	TRBJ2-7	TRBD2	-	CASSPRTSGSISEQYF	TGTGCCAGCTCACCTAGGACTAGCGGGAGCATCTCCGAGCAGTACTTC
TRBV14	TRBJ1-2	-	-	CASSPGGRTLGNYGYTF	TGTGCCAGCAGCCCCGGCGGTCGGACTCTTGGGAACTATGGCTACACCTTC
TRBV19	TRBJ1-5	-	-	CASSIEGYSNQPQHF	TGTGCCAGTAGTATTGAAGGGTATAGCAATCAGCCCCAGCATTTT
TRBV6-5	TRBJ2-7	-	-	CASSYVSGSHEQYF	TGTGCCAGCAGTTACGTAAGCGGGTCTCACGAGCAGTACTTC
TRBV6-1	TRBJ2-7	TRBD2	-	CASSGERGGPYEQYF	TGTGCCAGCAGTGGGGAACGGGGGGGCCCCTACGAGCAGTACTTC
TRBV10-2	TRBJ2-2	TRBD2	-	CASSGLAGGRGNTGELFF	TGCGCCAGCAGTGGACTAGCGGGGGGGCGAGGGAACACCGGGGAGCTGTTTTTT
TRBV18	TRBJ2-7	TRBD1	-	CASSPSTGENEQYF	TGTGCCAGCTCACCGTCTACAGGGGAAAACGAGCAGTACTTC
TRBV6-1	TRBJ2-7	TRBD1	-	CASSPYRDRAYEQYF	TGTGCCAGCTCCCCGTACCGGGACAGGGCTTACGAGCAGTACTTC
TRBV6-1	TRBJ1-5	TRBD1	once	CASSTRQGGNQPQHF	TGTGCCAGCAGTACAAGACAGGGAGGGAATCAGCCCCAGCATTTT
TRBV12-5	TRBJ1-6	-	-	CASGLDHGRFNSPLHF	TGTGCTAGTGGTTTGGACCACGGGCGTTTCAATTCACCCCTCCACTTT
TRBV30	TRBJ2-7	TRBD1	-	CAWSVRDRVSEQYF	TGTGCCTGGAGTGTCCGGGACAGGGTATCCGAGCAGTACTTC
TRBV19	TRBJ2-7	-	-	CASSMEGSYEQYF	TGTGCCAGTAGTATGGAAGGTTCCTACGAGCAGTACTTC
TRBV18	TRBJ1-4	-	-	CASSPTGTNEKLFF	TGTGCCAGCTCACCAACAGGGACTAATGAAAAACTGTTTTTT
TRBV7-8	TRBJ1-1	TRBD1	once	CASSLGGPRGRTEAFF	TGTGCCAGCAGCTTAGGAGGCCCCAGGGGGCGAACTGAAGCTTTCTTT
TRBV15	TRBJ1-4	TRBD1	-	CATCGGQATNEKLFF	TGTGCCACCTGCGGGGGACAGGCAACTAATGAAAAACTGTTTTTT
TRBV5-4	TRBJ2-5	-	-	CASSLGWPQETQYF	TGTGCCAGCAGCTTGGGTTGGCCTCAAGAGACCCAGTACTTC
TRBV5-4	TRBJ2-5	TRBD2	-	CASSLAVVSAGAAETQYF	TGTGCCAGCAGCTTGGCCGTTGTTTCTGCGGGAGCGGCAGAGACCCAGTACTTC
TRBV11-2	TRBJ2-3	-	-	CASSLLAGGGDTQYF	TGTGCCAGCAGCTTACTGGCGGGTGGGGGGGATACGCAGTATTTT
TRBV7-6	TRBJ2-3	-	-	CASSLAGGRDTDTQYF	TGTGCCAGCAGCTTAGCGGGCGGCAGGGACACAGATACGCAGTATTTT
TRBV18	TRBJ2-3	TRBD2	-	CASSPERERTDTQYF	TGTGCCAGCTCACCGGAGCGGGAGCGGACAGATACGCAGTATTTT
TRBV20-1	TRBJ2-7	-	-	CSAPGLYEQYF	TGCAGTGCCCCTGGACTCTACGAGCAGTACTTC
TRBV10-1	TRBJ2-7	-	-	CASRRDILSHEQYF	TGCGCCAGCAGAAGGGACATCTTAAGCCACGAGCAGTACTTC
TRBV10-3	TRBJ1-1	-	-	CAISESTVLNTEAFF	TGTGCCATCAGTGAGTCGACAGTGTTGAACACTGAAGCTTTCTTT
TRBV5-4	TRBJ2-1	TRBD2	-	CASSMGTSGGQNPYNEQFF	TGTGCCAGCAGCATGGGGACTAGCGGGGGCCAAAACCCCTACAATGAGCAGTTCTTC
TRBV25-1	TRBJ1-2	-	once	CASTGLSGYTF	TGTGCCAGCACTGGGTTAAGTGGCTACACCTTC
TRBV6-1	TRBJ2-3	TRBD1	-	CASRDGQGVVATQYF	TGTGCCAGCCGTGACGGACAGGGTGTCGTCGCTACGCAGTATTTT
TRBV9	TRBJ2-3	TRBD2	-	CASSVAGGPRDTQYF	TGTGCCAGCAGCGTAGCGGGAGGGCCAAGGGATACGCAGTATTTT
TRBV2	TRBJ2-7	-	-	CASREDIYEQYF	TGTGCCAGCAGAGAGGACATCTACGAGCAGTACTTC
TRBV5-1	TRBJ2-2	TRBD1	-	CASTEGTGAGELFF	TGCGCCAGCACGGAGGGGACAGGTGCCGGGGAGCTGTTTTTT
TRBV19	TRBJ1-1	-	-	CASSIRNGVGRVAFF	TGTGCCAGTAGTATACGGAATGGAGTAGGACGCGTAGCTTTCTTT
TRBV11-2	TRBJ2-7	TRBD1	-	CASSLDSATGAYEQYF	TGTGCCAGCAGCTTAGATTCGGCTACAGGGGCCTACGAGCAGTACTTC
TRBV19	TRBJ2-3	-	-	CASSMQGVPTDTQYF	TGTGCCAGTAGTATGCAAGGGGTACCCACAGATACGCAGTATTTT
TRBV12-5	TRBJ1-1	TRBD1	-	CASGFGTGGLTEAFF	TGTGCTAGTGGTTTCGGGACAGGGGGCTTGACTGAAGCTTTCTTT
TRBV19	TRBJ2-2	-	-	CASSIVGVTGELFF	TGTGCCAGTAGTATAGTCGGGGTCACCGGGGAGCTGTTTTTT
TRBV9	TRBJ2-7	-	-	CASSPPHEQYF	TGTGCCAGCAGCCCCCCCCACGAGCAGTACTTC
TRBV5-6	TRBJ2-7	TRBD2	few	CASSFGFSSGAYEQYF	TGTGCCAGCAGCTTCGGATTTTCTAGCGGAGCCTACGAGCAGTACTTC
TRBV29-1	TRBJ1-2	TRBD1	once	CSVEAGQGNYGYTF	TGCAGCGTTGAGGCGGGACAGGGGAACTATGGCTACACCTTC
TRBV18	TRBJ1-2	TRBD1	-	CASSRQGLTNYGYTF	TGTGCCAGCTCACGACAGGGGCTGACTAACTATGGCTACACCTTC
TRBV18	TRBJ1-3	TRBD1	-	CASSLGQGGNTIYF	TGTGCCAGCTCCCTTGGACAGGGCGGAAACACCATATATTTT
TRBV30	TRBJ1-4	TRBD1	-	CAWSPQTGGGGNEKLFF	TGTGCCTGGAGTCCCCAAACAGGGGGCGGGGGTAATGAAAAACTGTTTTTT
TRBV18	TRBJ1-1	-	few	CASSPTGGFNTEAFF	TGTGCCAGCTCACCGACGGGTGGGTTTAACACTGAAGCTTTCTTT
TRBV7-9	TRBJ2-7	TRBD1	-	CASSETGDEQYF	TGTGCCAGCAGCGAAACAGGGGACGAGCAGTACTTC
TRBV9	TRBJ2-7	-	-	CASSIRGRSSYEQYF	TGTGCCAGCAGCATACGTGGAAGGAGCTCCTACGAGCAGTACTTC
TRBV30	TRBJ1-1	-	-	CAWSPIGTYKNTEAFF	TGTGCCTGGAGTCCGATCGGGACCTACAAGAACACTGAAGCTTTCTTT
TRBV29-1	TRBJ2-5	TRBD1	-	CSVGHDRARGETQYF	TGCAGCGTTGGGCATGACAGGGCAAGGGGAGAGACCCAGTACTTC
TRBV20-1	TRBJ2-4	-	-	CSASGKNIQYF	TGCAGTGCCTCAGGCAAAAACATTCAGTACTTC
TRBV27	TRBJ1-2	-	-	CASSPDGNYGYTF	TGTGCCAGCAGCCCGGACGGTAACTATGGCTACACCTTC
TRBV7-9	TRBJ2-3	-	-	CASSPTGGTDTQYF	TGTGCCAGCAGCCCGACAGGAGGCACAGATACGCAGTATTTT
TRBV2	TRBJ2-2	TRBD2	few	CASSGSLSGVDTGELFF	TGTGCCAGCAGTGGGAGTCTAAGCGGGGTAGACACCGGGGAGCTGTTTTTT
TRBV6-1	TRBJ1-5	-	-	CASSAADRDQPQHF	TGTGCCAGCAGTGCTGCGGACCGGGATCAGCCCCAGCATTTT
TRBV2	TRBJ1-3	-	-	CASTGTAGMGIYF	TGTGCCAGCACCGGGACTGCGGGGATGGGCATATATTTT